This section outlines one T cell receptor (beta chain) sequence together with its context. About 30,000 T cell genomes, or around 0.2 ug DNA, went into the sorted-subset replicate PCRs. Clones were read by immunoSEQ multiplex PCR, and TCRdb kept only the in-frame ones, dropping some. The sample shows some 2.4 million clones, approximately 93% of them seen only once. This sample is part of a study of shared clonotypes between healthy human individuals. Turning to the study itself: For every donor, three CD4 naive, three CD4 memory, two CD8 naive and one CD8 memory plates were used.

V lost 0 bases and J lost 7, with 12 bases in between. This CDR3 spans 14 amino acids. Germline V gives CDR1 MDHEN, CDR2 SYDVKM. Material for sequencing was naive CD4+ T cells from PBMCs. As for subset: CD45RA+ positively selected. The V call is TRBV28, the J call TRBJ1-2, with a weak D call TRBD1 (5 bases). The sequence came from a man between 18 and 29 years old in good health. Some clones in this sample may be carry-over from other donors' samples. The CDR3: CASSLWGGTIGYTF. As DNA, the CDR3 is TGTGCCAGCAGTTTATGGGGGGGAACAATTGGCTACACCTTC.